The clone carrying this T cell receptor beta chain has a handful of counts. The antigen remains undetermined. The source material, RNA transcripts, was used to amplify TCR beta CDR3 regions. When the TCR CDR3 underwent first-round RT-PCR, the HTBI primer set was used. TCRdb passed the multiplex PCR reads through MiXCR, listing each CDR3 protein once. The data contain about 530,000 distinct CDR3 sequences, under 20% of them singletons. The PBMCs were sourced from fresh peripheral blood (about 9.7 ml). From germline, CDR1 is LGHNA and CDR2 YNFKEQ. The CDR3 is made up of 16 amino acids. V was clipped by 1 base and J by 6 bases, with 16 bases between them. The source of the sample is a study of T cells in Graves' hyperthyroidism and ophthalmopathy. Study-level points and caveats: Ophthalmopathy was predicted by the model a median of approximately 6 months ahead of onset.

The sequence was collected from a young woman with Graves' ophthalmopathy. Sequencing input: blood. The chain carries TRBV4-2 and TRBJ2-1; D assignment may be TRBD1 or TRBD2 (5 bases each). The DNA for the CDR3 is TGTGCCAGCAGCCAAGTAGGAACGGGACGGGGCAATGAGCAGTTCTTC. This translates into CASSQVGTGRGNEQFF.